What follows are 27 T cell receptor beta chains derived from one specimen sequenced in a study of human T cells and chemical hapten exposure. Time point here: pre-sensitization, week 0. Described treatment: therapeutic diphenylcyclopropenone sensitization with weekly scalp DPC. TCRdb re-called the RACE reads through MiXCR, storing one row per CDR3 protein. The table has 280,000 or so distinct CDR3 sequences, roughly 8% seen once; the top ten hold about 1.1%. The sample was whole blood, taken in connection with sensitization to the hapten diphenylcyclopropenone (DPC). The receptors were sampled from a man aged 18-30 years with alopecia areata. Some clones in this sample may be carry-over from other donors' samples.

This clonotype was seen more than once but under ten times. The chain is built from TRBV7-2 and TRBJ1-3; 8 positions agree with TRBD1. The V gene's germline CDR1 is SGHTA and CDR2 FQGNSA. The CDR3 runs to 16 residues. Unmatched junction bases numbered 5, after V lost 4 bases and J lost 0 bases. CDR3 loop: CASSSQGAGSGNTIYF. DNA of the CDR3: TGTGCCAGCAGCTCCCAGGGGGCAGGCTCTGGAAACACCATATATTTT.

This clonotype has a handful of counts. The CDR3 loop reads CASSLSRVRNSPLHF. The CDR3 DNA sequence: TGTGCCAGCAGCTTATCCCGGGTACGAAATTCACCCCTCCACTTT. The V and J genes are TRBV7-9 and TRBJ1-6; D is unclear. The CDR3 extends over 15 amino acids. The V gene lost 2 bases and the J gene lost 7 bases, with 12 bases spanning the gap. Germline V gene lookup returns CDR1 SEHNR and CDR2 FQNEAQ (reference sequence).

In this sample, this clonotype turned up a few times. The CDR3 DNA sequence: TGTGCCAGCAGTGAAAGGGAGTATGGCTACACCTTC. As protein: CASSEREYGYTF. V and J are TRBV6-2 or TRBV6-3 and TRBJ1-2; D is unclear. This CDR3 comprises 12 residues. In germline, CDR1 is MNHEY, CDR2 SVGEGT. Trimming took 5 bases from V and 5 from J, leaving 9 bases between them.

This chain connects TRBV12-3 or TRBV12-4 to TRBJ2-5, with D perhaps matching TRBD1 (5 bases). The CDR3 has 15 amino acids. V lost 2 bases and J lost 5, with 15 bases in between. The CDR3 protein is CASSLLGWGGETQYF. In DNA, the CDR3 is TGTGCCAGCAGTTTATTGGGGTGGGGCGGCGAGACCCAGTACTTC.

This clonotype occurred many times. The chain has TRBV6-6 and TRBJ1-2; a weak D match, TRBD1 (5 bases). Trimming cost V 6 bases and J 5 bases, with 13 bases left between them. There are 13 residues in the CDR3. CDR1 and CDR2 (germline): MNHNY, SVGAGI (reference sequence). The CDR3 loop reads CASSRQSRYGYTF. The DNA for the CDR3 is TGTGCCAGCAGCCGACAGAGCCGATATGGCTACACCTTC.

This clonotype was detected only a few times. The chain has TRBV20-1 and TRBJ1-1, with D tentatively TRBD1 (6 bases). Per the germline V gene, CDR1 is DFQATT and CDR2 is SNEGSKA (reference sequence). The CDR3 consists of 14 residues. V lost 3 bases and J 3 bases, leaving 14 bases between the germline ends. The CDR3 region is CSASSGGADTEAFF. The CDR3 DNA is TGCAGTGCTAGTTCCGGGGGCGCCGACACTGAAGCTTTCTTT.

The V gene is TRBV7-9, the J gene TRBJ1-2; the match to TRBD1 covers 7 bases. Germline values: CDR1 SEHNR, CDR2 FQNEAQ (reference sequence). CDR3 size: 16 residues. Germline trimming cut 3 bases from V and 4 bases from J; bases unmatched to any gene: 11. In DNA form, the CDR3 reads TGTGCCAGCAGCTTCGGCAGGGGGGAGGCTCTCTATGGCTACACCTTC. This codes for CASSFGRGEALYGYTF.

Only a few counts were recorded for this clonotype. J is TRBJ2-5 and V is TRBV7-3, with 10 positions matching TRBD2. The length of the CDR3 is 14 residues. Germline CDR1 SGHTA, CDR2 FQGTGA. Unmatched junction bases numbered 5, after V lost 5 bases and J lost 5 bases. CDR3 amino acids: CASSDSGGFETQYF. The DNA of the CDR3 is TGTGCCAGCAGCGATAGCGGGGGGTTTGAGACCCAGTACTTC.

The J gene is TRBJ1-1, the V gene TRBV10-2; D is ambiguous. Germline V gene sequence: CDR1 WSHSY, CDR2 SAAADI. This CDR3 contains 14 residues. Trimming took off 3 bases at V and 0 bases at J, with 8 bases between the two ends. The CDR3 nucleotides read TGCGCCAGCAGTGAAGCGGTTCTGAACACTGAAGCTTTCTTT. It yields the protein CASSEAVLNTEAFF.

The V gene is TRBV3-1, the J gene TRBJ2-2, with TRBD1 identical over 7 bases. The CDR3 contains 13 residues. Germline CDR1 reads LGHDT; CDR2 reads YNNKEL (reference sequence). Trimming at V came to 6 bases and at J to 4 bases, leaving 2 bases not matched to a gene. The CDR3 reads CASRWTGTGELFF. The CDR3 DNA reads as TGTGCCAGCAGATGGACAGGCACCGGGGAGCTGTTTTTT.

Ten or more counts support this clonotype. Here the CDR3 reads CASSLTVRSEQYV. CDR3 coding DNA: TGTGCCAGCAGTTTAACCGTAAGGTCTGAGCAGTACGTC. V is TRBV28 and J is TRBJ2-7; D gene ambiguous. The CDR3 loop spans 13 amino acids. Germline V CDR1 and CDR2: MDHEN, SYDVKM. V was trimmed by 2 bases and J by 7 bases, leaving 12 bases between them.

V is TRBV12-3 or TRBV12-4 and J is TRBJ2-1; the match to TRBD2 covers 8 bases. V was pared by 5 bases and J by 7 bases, with 7 bases of the junction left unmatched. The CDR3 is 14 residues long. This CDR3 reads CASSQGLGRNEQFF. The CDR3 nucleotides read TGTGCCAGCAGTCAGGGACTAGGACGGAATGAGCAGTTCTTC.

This chain joins TRBV7-2 and TRBJ2-7; no firm D call. CDR3 size: 14 residues. Trimming left V 2 bases short and J 0 bases short, with 8 bases between. Germline CDR1 SGHTA, CDR2 FQGNSA. The CDR3: CASSLSPVSYEQYV. The CDR3 region has the DNA TGTGCCAGCAGCTTAAGCCCTGTCTCCTACGAGCAGTACGTC.

This clonotype was seen more than once but under ten times. This rearrangement joins TRBV14 to TRBJ1-2; 7 bases are a match to TRBD1. CDR1 is SGHDN and CDR2 is FVKESK in the germline V gene. The ends lost 5 bases at V and 5 bases at J; junction bases unmatched: 14. The CDR3 runs to 16 residues. The CDR3 sequence: CASSSLPGTAVYGYTF. CDR3 nucleotide sequence: TGTGCCAGCAGCTCGCTTCCCGGGACAGCCGTTTATGGCTACACCTTC.

This clonotype was picked up many times. The CDR3 reads CASSLETVAKNIQYF. The CDR3 DNA sequence: TGTGCCAGCAGCTTAGAGACTGTAGCCAAAAACATTCAGTACTTC. The rearrangement links TRBV7-2 to TRBJ2-4; unclear D gene. Trimming took off 1 base at V and 0 bases at J, with 7 bases between the two ends. From germline, CDR1 is SGHTA and CDR2 FQGNSA. CDR3 length equals 15 residues. The entire variable domain, with the rest obtained from reference TRBV7-2 and TRBJ2-4, is as follows: GAGVSQSPSNKVTEKGKDVELRCDPISGHTALYWYRQSLGQGLEFLIYFQGNSAPDKSGLPSDRFSAERTGGSVSTLTIQRTQQEDSAVYLCASSLETVAKNIQYFGAGTRLSVL.

This chain's CDR3 is CASSITAYNSPLHF. CDR3 DNA sequence: TGTGCCAGCAGCATAACGGCCTATAATTCACCCCTCCACTTT. V usage is TRBV12-3 or TRBV12-4 and J usage is TRBJ1-6; D is unclear. Trimming removed 6 bases from V and 2 bases from J, with 8 bases in between. The CDR3 is 14 amino acids.

This clonotype was picked up many times. The J gene is TRBJ1-1, the V gene TRBV4-3; D unclear. Germline V CDR1 and CDR2: LGHNA, YSLEER. Deletions cut 1 base from V and 5 bases from J, with 8 bases between. This CDR3 is built from 13 residues. CDR3 bases: TGCGCCAGCAGCCAAGTGGGGAGGACTGAAGCTTTCTTT. Its protein product is CASSQVGRTEAFF.

This clonotype appeared a few times. V and J are TRBV28 and TRBJ2-5; 9 nucleotides align to TRBD1. J gave up 10 bases and V 4 bases, and 7 bases lay outside the gene matches. This CDR3 contains 13 residues. CDR1 and CDR2 (germline): MDHEN, SYDVKM. The CDR3 reads CASSSTGGRSQYF. The CDR3 DNA sequence: TGTGCCAGCAGTTCAACAGGGGGCCGGAGCCAGTACTTC.

This clonotype occurred many times. V is TRBV6-2 or TRBV6-3 and J is TRBJ1-1, with no clear D. This CDR3 comprises 14 residues. The germline V gene has CDR1 MNHEY and CDR2 SVGEGT. Trimming removed 2 bases at V and 8 bases at J, with 15 bases between. The CDR3 is CASSYKSSVDEAFF. The CDR3 DNA is TGTGCCAGCAGTTACAAATCTTCGGTTGACGAAGCTTTCTTT.

The CDR3, as DNA: TGCGCCAGCTTAGGCGTTAGCACAGATACGCAGTATTTT. Its protein product is CASLGVSTDTQYF. The gene calls are TRBV4-1 and TRBJ2-3; D not certain. Trimming cost V 8 bases and J 0 bases, with 9 bases left between them. The CDR3 is 13 residues long. The germline V gene has CDR1 MGHRA and CDR2 YSYEKL.

The rearrangement links TRBV3-1 to TRBJ2-5; D assignment may be TRBD1 or TRBD2 (5 bases each). V was shortened by 5 bases and J by 5 bases, with 18 bases between the two germline ends. The CDR3 loop spans 15 amino acids. The germline gives CDR1 LGHDT, CDR2 YNNKEL (reference sequence). The CDR3 DNA reads as TGTGCCAGCAGCTCGCCGGGACGAAGGTCGGAGACCCAGTACTTC. Translation: CASSSPGRRSETQYF.

This clonotype has more than one count but fewer than ten. V and J are TRBV6-2 or TRBV6-3 and TRBJ1-5; possibly TRBD1 for D (6 bases). The CDR3 totals 15 residues. Germline V gene data show CDR1 as MNHEY and CDR2 as SVGEGT. The ends were cut back, 6 bases at V and 5 bases at J, with 17 bases in the middle. As DNA, the CDR3 is TGTGCCAGCAGCCCCTACAGGGAACGTGATCAGCCCCAGCATTTT. Translated, it gives CASSPYRERDQPQHF.

The DNA for the CDR3 is TGTGCCACCAGCAGAGATCCTTGGGACACAGATACGCAGTATTTT. Its translation is CATSRDPWDTDTQYF. The J gene is TRBJ2-3, the V gene TRBV15; D ambiguous. This CDR3 has 15 residues. CDR1 is LNHNV, CDR2 YYDKDF, per germline (reference sequence). V lost 0 bases and J 2 bases, leaving 9 bases between the germline ends.

This clonotype appeared a few times. The rearrangement links TRBV10-3 to TRBJ2-1; D perhaps matches TRBD2 (6 bases). The CDR3 sequence is 15 residues long. CDR1 and CDR2 (germline): ENHRY, SYGVKD. The germline V and J ends were trimmed by 7 bases and 4 bases, with 17 bases remaining between them. This CDR3 reads CAINAVRDSYNEQFF. Here the CDR3 DNA reads TGTGCCATCAACGCGGTCCGGGACTCGTACAATGAGCAGTTCTTC.

The rearrangement joins TRBV20-1 to TRBJ2-5; 8 positions match TRBD2. With 0 bases clipped from V and 4 bases from J, the junction kept 10 bases outside the gene matches. Germline-derived CDR1 and CDR2 are DFQATT and SNEGSKA (reference sequence). The CDR3 contains 16 residues. CDR3 region: CSARDLAGGLIETQYF. The CDR3, as DNA: TGCAGTGCTAGAGATCTGGCGGGAGGATTGATAGAGACCCAGTACTTC.

V and J are TRBV7-9 and TRBJ2-4; 8 bases map to TRBD1. Germline CDR1 reads SEHNR; CDR2 reads FQNEAQ (reference sequence). J gave up 0 bases and V 4 bases, and 5 bases lay outside the gene matches. CDR3 size: 16 residues. CDR3 sequence: CASSYTGGIAKNIQYF. The CDR3, as DNA: TGTGCCAGCAGCTATACAGGGGGGATAGCCAAAAACATTCAGTACTTC.

This clonotype came up a few times. The chain carries TRBV7-9 and TRBJ2-3; TRBD1 aligns across 7 bases. V was pared by 8 bases and J by 1 base, with 0 bases of the junction left unmatched. The CDR3 has 12 amino acids. CDR1 and CDR2 from the germline V gene are SEHNR and FQNEAQ (reference sequence). In DNA form, the CDR3 reads TGTGCCAGCCAGGGGGGCACAGATACGCAGTATTTT. Translation gives CASQGGTDTQYF.